The 27 T cell receptor beta chains given below trace back to one sample, sequenced in a study of T cell clonality in common variable immunodeficiency (dated by TCRdb to about 2015). The library was prepared using the immunoSEQ multiplex PCR assay. TCRdb provides this immuneACCESS table in a form limited to in-frame rearrangements. Some clones are lacking; in checked studies, under half of them reflect an unresolved V gene, and why the rest are absent is not known. The table for this sample lists approximately 34,000 clones, none of them counted only once. The ten largest account for under 3% of the sample. Sequenced material: peripheral blood mononuclear cells. These receptor sequences come from a person aged 18 to 70 in good health.

This clone was recorded at least ten times. The missing CDR3 end, 3 residues past where the read stops, is filled in from the germline J gene. This chain joins TRBV20-1 and TRBJ1-2; 8 positions agree with TRBD1. The CDR3 has 15 residues. Trimming at V came to 0 bases and at J to 3 bases, leaving 6 bases not matched to a gene. Germline-derived CDR1 and CDR2 are DFQATT and SNEGSKA (reference sequence). CDR3 DNA (partial): TGCAGTGCTAGAGACTCAGGGGGCAGTGACTATGGC. As protein: CSARDSGGSDYG. The whole CDR3 region reads CSARDSGGSDYGYTF.

This clone appeared many times. The read halts 3 residues ahead of the CDR3 end, with the missing end drawn from the germline J gene. The chain joins TRBV20-1 to TRBJ1-2; D gene ambiguous. The germline gives CDR1 DFQATT, CDR2 SNEGSKA (reference sequence). Trimming left V 3 bases short and J 7 bases short, with 15 bases between. This CDR3 is built from 13 residues. The CDR3 loop reads CSARSKGSGGYTF. CDR3 bases read: TGCAGTGCTAGGTCCAAGGGTAGCGGTGGC.

There are many counts of this clone. The read comes to an end 3 residues before the CDR3 does, leaving the germline J gene to fill in the end. The gene calls are TRBV28 and TRBJ2-7; TRBD2 agrees at 9 bases. The ends lost 5 bases at V and 4 bases at J; junction bases unmatched: 6. Germline V gives CDR1 MDHEN, CDR2 SYDVKM. There are 14 residues in the CDR3. The part of the CDR3 DNA that was read is TGTGCCAGCAGTACCCGCGGGAGGGTGTACGAG. Its translation is CASSTRGRVYE. In full, the CDR3 is CASSTRGRVYEQYF.

In its sample, this clone was seen many times. The sequenced fragment ends 3 residues before the CDR3 boundary, so the rest is inferred from the germline J gene. The rearrangement uses TRBV20-1 and TRBJ2-5; TRBD1 is a possible D gene (5 bases). Trimming took 4 bases from V and 5 from J, leaving 17 bases between them. The CDR3 contains 14 residues. Germline CDR1 reads DFQATT; CDR2 reads SNEGSKA (reference sequence). The sequenced CDR3 bases are TGCAGTGCTATGGGGCCGGGTGGAATGGAGACC. It is translated as CSAMGPGGMET. The whole CDR3 sequence is CSAMGPGGMETQYF.

This clone was recorded many times. Read data end 3 residues before the CDR3 end; the end is taken from the germline J gene. V and J are TRBV7-9 and TRBJ2-7; weak D call: TRBD2 (5 bases). The CDR3 spans 14 residues. The germline CDR1 and CDR2 sequences are SEHNR and FQNEAQ (reference sequence). V was cut by 3 bases and J by 2 bases, with 11 bases left in between. The CDR3 loop is CASSFNSVPYEQYF. The sequenced part of the CDR3 DNA is TGTGCCAGCAGCTTTAATAGCGTGCCCTACGAG.

This clone was detected many times. The read gets to within 3 residues of the CDR3 end, and the germline J gene fills in the rest. V usage is TRBV3-1 (or the pseudogene TRBV3-2) and J usage is TRBJ1-2, with D tentatively TRBD1 (5 bases). There are 14 residues in the CDR3. Per germline, CDR1 LGHDT and CDR2 YNNKEL (reference sequence). Trimming shortened V by 3 bases and J by 4 bases, and 12 bases separated the two germline ends. The CDR3 spells CASSQRQRAYGYTF. CDR3 DNA, as far as it was read: TGTGCCAGCAGCCAGAGACAGAGGGCCTATGGC.

This clone was counted at least ten times. The read stops 3 residues short of the end of the CDR3; the missing end is completed from the germline J gene. The V call is TRBV11-2, the J call TRBJ2-1; unclear D gene. Germline values: CDR1 SGHAT, CDR2 FQNNGV. With 0 bases removed from V and 9 bases from J, the gap between germline ends came to 9 bases. The CDR3 runs 13 residues. The covered CDR3 bases are TGTGCCAGCAGCTTAGAAACTATTGGTGAG. It is translated as CASSLETIGE. The CDR3 in its entirety is CASSLETIGEQFF. Full variable domain (rest looked up from reference TRBV11-2 and TRBJ2-1): EAGVAQSPRYKIIEKRQSVAFWCNPISGHATLYWYQQILGQGPKLLIQFQNNGVVDDSQLPKDRFSAERLKGVDSTLKIQPAKLEDSAVYLCASSLETIGEQFFGPGTRLTVL.

This clone has a count of ten or more. The read stops 3 residues short of the end of the CDR3; the missing end is completed from the germline J gene. This chain links TRBV12-3 or TRBV12-4 with TRBJ2-7, with 7 bases matching TRBD1. Trimming cost V 5 bases and J 4 bases; bases outside gene matches: 11. The CDR3 is made up of 15 amino acids. The CDR3 sequence: CASSLDIGQAYEQYF. The part of the CDR3 DNA that was read is TGTGCCAGCAGTCTAGATATTGGACAGGCTTACGAG.

This clone occurred many times. The read ends 3 residues shy of where the CDR3 ends; the end is completed using the germline J gene. J is TRBJ1-4 and V is TRBV4-1; TRBD1 matches at 11 bases. Germline assignment: CDR1 MGHRA and CDR2 YSYEKL. The CDR3 sequence is 15 residues long. Germline trimming cut 3 bases from V and 7 bases from J; bases unmatched to any gene: 4. Incomplete CDR3 DNA: TGCGCCAGCAGCCAGGCCGGGACAGGGGGTGAAAAA. This gives the protein CASSQAGTGGEK. The complete CDR3 protein is CASSQAGTGGEKLFF.

This clone was seen repeatedly, ten times or more. With the read ending 3 residues before the CDR3 end, the germline J gene is used to fill in that end. This rearrangement joins TRBV5-4 to TRBJ1-5; TRBD1 aligns across 8 bases. Germline V gives CDR1 SGHNT, CDR2 YYREEE (reference sequence). The CDR3 extends over 14 amino acids. J gave up 4 bases and V 4 bases, and 4 bases lay outside the gene matches. This chain's CDR3 is CASSPGGVNQPQHF. The sequenced part of the CDR3 DNA is TGTGCCAGCAGCCCAGGGGGCGTGAATCAGCCC.

The sample holds many counts of this clone. With the read ending 3 residues before the CDR3 end, the germline J gene is used to fill in that end. The gene calls are TRBV10-1 and TRBJ2-7, with a possible D match to TRBD1 (6 bases). V lost 0 bases and J lost 0, with 9 bases in between. The CDR3 totals 15 residues. Germline V gene data show CDR1 as WNHNN and CDR2 as SYGVQD (reference sequence). The CDR3 DNA, read in part, is TGCGCCAGCAGTGAGTCGGGGGCCAGCTCCTACGAG. It translates to CASSESGASSYE. The CDR3 as a whole reads CASSESGASSYEQYF.

This clone was detected ten times or more. The read terminates 3 residues ahead of where the CDR3 ends, so the germline J gene completes it. The rearrangement uses TRBV19 and TRBJ1-5; 7 nucleotides match TRBD1. The CDR3 contains 15 residues. V trimming: 6 bases; J trimming: 0 bases; junction bases outside the gene matches: 5. The germline CDR1 and CDR2 sequences are LNHDA and SQIVND (reference sequence). The sequenced part of the CDR3 DNA is TGTGCCAGTAGGTGGGACAGCCCTAGCAATCAGCCC. It yields the protein CASRWDSPSNQP. The entire CDR3 sequence reads CASRWDSPSNQPQHF.

This clone was observed at least ten times. The CDR3 end is not reached by the read, which stops 3 residues before it; the germline J gene fills it in. This sequence joins TRBV5-1 and TRBJ2-7; D is undetermined. Germline values: CDR1 SGHRS, CDR2 YFSETQ. The CDR3 runs 13 residues. V was trimmed by 8 bases and J by 6 bases, leaving 18 bases between them. This CDR3 reads CARCSKSTSEQYF. CDR3 bases read: TGCGCCAGGTGCTCTAAATCAACCTCCGAG.

This clone was counted between two and nine times. The read ends 3 residues shy of where the CDR3 ends; the end is completed using the germline J gene. The genes are TRBV7-9 and TRBJ2-7; a possible D gene is TRBD2 (5 bases). The V gene lost 5 bases and the J gene lost 6 bases, with 11 bases spanning the gap. The germline gives CDR1 SEHNR, CDR2 FQNEAQ (reference sequence). The CDR3 is made up of 12 amino acids. The covered CDR3 bases are TGTGCCAGCAGCCTGACCGGGGTCGAG. Residues: CASSLTGVE. The complete CDR3 sequence is CASSLTGVEQYF.

This clone has at least ten counts. The missing CDR3 end, 3 residues past where the read stops, is filled in from the germline J gene. The chain uses TRBV12-3 or TRBV12-4 and TRBJ2-3, with 8 bases that match TRBD2. The CDR3 length is 15 residues. The junction had 5 bases not matched to a gene; V was cut back by 6 bases and J by 0 bases. The CDR3 DNA, read in part, is TGTGCCAGCAGGGTCGCTAGCGGGAGCACAGATACG. It encodes CASRVASGSTDT. The complete CDR3 sequence is CASRVASGSTDTQYF.

This clone was observed many times. The read ends 3 residues shy of where the CDR3 ends; the end is completed using the germline J gene. The chain combines TRBV18 with TRBJ2-1, with 11 bases aligning to TRBD2. Trimming at V came to 1 base and at J to 2 bases, leaving 4 bases not matched to a gene. Germline V lookup: CDR1 KGHSH, CDR2 LQKENI. CDR3 length: 17 amino acids. The sequenced CDR3 bases are TGTGCCAGCTCACCACAGCTAGCGGGAGGAACCTACAATGAG. This gives the protein CASSPQLAGGTYNE. The entire CDR3 is CASSPQLAGGTYNEQFF.

This clone was found many times. The read ends 3 residues early relative to the CDR3; the germline J gene fills the gap. This sequence joins TRBV11-3 and TRBJ2-3, with 7 bases matching TRBD1. The germline V gene encodes CDR1 SGHNT and CDR2 YENEEA. The CDR3 consists of 15 residues. Trimming cost V 6 bases and J 6 bases; bases outside gene matches: 12. The sequenced part of the CDR3 DNA is TGTGCCAGCAGTCCGGGGACAGCCCGAAGGGATACG. It specifies CASSPGTARRDT. The whole CDR3 protein reads CASSPGTARRDTQYF.

This clone has ten or more counts. The CDR3 is cut off 3 residues early in the read; its end comes from the germline J gene. The rearrangement uses TRBV19 and TRBJ1-1; TRBD1 agrees at 7 bases. J gave up 2 bases and V 5 bases, and 8 bases lay outside the gene matches. This CDR3 contains 15 residues. Per the germline V gene, CDR1 is LNHDA and CDR2 is SQIVND (reference sequence). The CDR3: CASSRTGVANTEAFF. The sequenced CDR3 bases are TGTGCCAGTAGTCGCACAGGGGTAGCTAACACTGAA.

This clone was counted ten times or more. The read finishes 3 residues shy of the CDR3 end, and the germline J gene is used to complete it. The chain links TRBV10-3 to TRBJ2-6, with 9 bases identical to TRBD1. This CDR3 is built from 16 residues. The germline gives CDR1 ENHRY, CDR2 SYGVKD. V lost 2 bases, J lost 1 base, and 0 bases stayed unmatched. The sequenced CDR3 bases are TGTGCCATCAGTGAGGACAGGGGGTCTGGGGCCAACGTC. As protein: CAISEDRGSGANV. From start to end, the CDR3 is CAISEDRGSGANVLTF.

This clone was seen repeatedly, ten times or more. With the read ending 3 residues before the CDR3 end, the germline J gene is used to fill in that end. This chain uses TRBV20-1 with TRBJ2-6; 10 positions match TRBD1. This CDR3 is 18 amino acids long. Germline values: CDR1 DFQATT, CDR2 SNEGSKA (reference sequence). V lost 1 base and J lost 0; bases outside the gene matches: 6. The covered CDR3 bases are TGCAGTGCTAGAGCCGGGACAGGGGCTCTCTCTGGGGCCAACGTC. This encodes CSARAGTGALSGANV. The full CDR3 is CSARAGTGALSGANVLTF.

The sample holds many counts of this clone. Sequencing ends 3 residues short of the CDR3 end; the germline J gene provides the rest. The rearrangement joins TRBV7-6 to TRBJ2-2; 9 bases agree with TRBD2. This CDR3 contains 18 residues. V trimming: 8 bases; J trimming: 0 bases; junction bases outside the gene matches: 13. Germline V gene lookup returns CDR1 SGHVS and CDR2 FNYEAQ. The CDR3 here is CASSFNPLAGTNTGELFF. CDR3 bases read: TGTGCCAGCTCCTTTAACCCCCTAGCGGGGACGAACACCGGGGAG.

This clone was detected ten times or more. Coverage ceases 3 residues before the CDR3 finishes, and the germline J gene fills in the end. J is TRBJ2-2 and V is TRBV5-4; the match to TRBD1 covers 10 bases. The CDR3 extends over 14 amino acids. Germline V gene lookup returns CDR1 SGHNT and CDR2 YYREEE (reference sequence). Losses at the gene ends were 3 bases for V and 7 bases for J; bases not matched to a gene: 3. The part of the CDR3 DNA that was read is TGTGCCAGCAGCTACGGACAGGGGGGCGGGGAG. Translated: CASSYGQGGGE. The full CDR3 is CASSYGQGGGELFF.

This clone was seen ten or more times. The read is 3 residues too short to cover the CDR3 end, so that end is filled in from the germline J gene. The rearrangement joins TRBV6-4 to TRBJ1-2; 7 nucleotides match TRBD1. The CDR3 has 15 amino acids. Trimming at V came to 6 bases and at J to 3 bases, leaving 10 bases not matched to a gene. Germline CDR1 MRHNA, CDR2 SNTAGT. The CDR3 protein is CASRPGTEAYYGYTF. The CDR3 bases that were read are TGTGCCAGCAGACCCGGGACAGAGGCGTACTATGGC.

This clone was seen at least ten times. The read ends 3 residues shy of where the CDR3 ends; the end is completed using the germline J gene. The chain couples TRBV2 to TRBJ1-2; unclear D gene. Trimming took 0 bases from V and 3 from J, leaving 5 bases between them. The CDR3 spans 13 residues. The V gene's germline CDR1 is SNHLY and CDR2 FYNNEI. The CDR3 sequence is CASSEATDYGYTF. Partial CDR3 DNA: TGTGCCAGCAGTGAAGCTACGGACTATGGC.

This clone has a count of ten or more. The CDR3 end is not reached by the read, which stops 3 residues before it; the germline J gene fills it in. V and J are TRBV2 and TRBJ1-1, with 8 bases fitting TRBD1. V shed 7 bases, J shed 3 bases, and the junction held 4 bases outside the gene matches. CDR1 and CDR2 (germline): SNHLY, FYNNEI. The CDR3 contains 13 residues. This chain's CDR3 is CASILDRDTEAFF. The sequenced part of the CDR3 DNA is TGTGCCAGCATCCTGGACAGGGACACTGAA. The full variable domain, its missing parts supplied by reference TRBV2 and TRBJ1-1, is EPEVTQTPSHQVTQMGQEVILRCVPISNHLYFYWYRQILGQKVEFLVSFYNNEISEKSEIFDDQFSVERPDGSNFTLKIRSTKLEDSAMYFCASILDRDTEAFFGQGTRLTVV.

Many counts were recorded for this clone. Read coverage stops 3 residues before the CDR3 terminus; the germline J gene supplies the remainder. V is TRBV7-9 and J is TRBJ1-2; TRBD1 might be the D (6 bases). This CDR3 is 13 amino acids long. CDR1 and CDR2 from the germline V gene are SEHNR and FQNEAQ (reference sequence). Trimming removed 6 bases at V and 4 bases at J, with 12 bases between. CDR3 DNA (partial): TGTGCCAGCAGAAAGGGGGTCGGCTATGGC. Protein sequence: CASRKGVGYG. The full CDR3 reads CASRKGVGYGYTF.

This clone was counted ten times or more. The read comes to an end 3 residues before the CDR3 does, leaving the germline J gene to fill in the end. The genes are TRBV20-1 and TRBJ1-1; D possibly corresponds to TRBD1 (6 bases). The CDR3 spans 18 residues. Germline CDR1 DFQATT, CDR2 SNEGSKA (reference sequence). V lost 0 bases and J 4 bases, leaving 24 bases between the germline ends. The chain's CDR3 is CSARDASRLVQGATEAFF. The part of the CDR3 DNA that was read is TGCAGTGCTAGAGACGCCTCACGGTTGGTACAGGGAGCCACTGAA.